This passage covers 11 T cell receptor beta chains from one sample sequenced in a study of blood T cell repertoires in COVID-19. This table comes from immunoSEQ multiplex PCR, and its TCRdb copy is limited to in-frame clones, with some not included. The data contain tens of thousands of clones, roughly 80% of them seen just once; the ten biggest clones take up more than 2.5%. The source material was peripheral blood. The receptor set was obtained from a man aged 55 to 69 with acute or convalescent COVID-19.

The rearrangement uses TRBV6-5 and TRBJ2-7; tentative D call: TRBD2 (5 bases). The CDR3 sequence is 15 residues long. Germline V gene sequence: CDR1 MNHEY, CDR2 SVGAGI. Trimming took off 0 bases at V and 0 bases at J, with 9 bases between the two ends. The CDR3 sequence is CASSYSLGSSYEQYF. Written as DNA, the CDR3 is TGTGCCAGCAGTTACTCATTAGGGAGCTCCTACGAGCAGTACTTC.

The rearrangement links TRBV5-1 to TRBJ2-1, with D maybe TRBD1 (6 bases). Germline V gives CDR1 SGHRS, CDR2 YFSETQ. The V and J ends lost 3 bases and 7 bases respectively, with 17 bases between them. This CDR3 is 15 amino acids long. The CDR3 region has the DNA TGCGCCAGCAGCTCTCAACCAGGGGCCACTAATGAGCAGTTCTTC. Encoded protein: CASSSQPGATNEQFF.

A single count supports this clone. The chain employs TRBV29-1 and TRBJ1-6; 7 bases are shared with TRBD1. This CDR3 is built from 15 residues. The V and J ends lost 4 bases and 8 bases, in that order; junction bases with no gene match: 11. Germline CDR1 is SQVTM and CDR2 is ANQGSEA. The CDR3 region is CSVADRAEGDSPLHF. The CDR3 DNA follows: TGCAGCGTTGCCGACAGGGCGGAAGGAGATTCACCCCTCCACTTT.

This clone has only a few counts. The DNA is omitted, as the CDR3 cannot be located on it reliably, and the CDR3 follows TCRdb's listing. The chain combines TRBV2 with TRBJ2-1; the table's D call TRBD1 went unverified against the DNA. The CDR3 length is 12 residues, termini included. In germline, CDR1 is SNHLY, CDR2 FYNNEI. The CDR3 protein is CASSQVGQGAFF.

The rearrangement links TRBV29-1 to TRBJ1-3; perhaps TRBD1 as D (6 bases). Germline V gene sequence: CDR1 SQVTM, CDR2 ANQGSEA. V gave up 7 bases and J gave up 4 bases, with 11 bases separating them. The CDR3 is made up of 12 amino acids. The CDR3, as DNA: TGCAGCGGGACCAGGGGCGGAAACACCATATATTTT. Its protein product is CSGTRGGNTIYF.

The chain links TRBV5-1 to TRBJ2-1, with a possible D match to TRBD2 (7 bases). Germline V gene sequence: CDR1 SGHRS, CDR2 YFSETQ. Trimming pared 0 bases from V and 13 bases from J, leaving 26 bases between. This CDR3 has 17 residues. In DNA form, the CDR3 reads TGCGCCAGCAGCTTGGATACGGGGGGCGCGGGGCGCGACCCCCAGTTCTTC. This translates into CASSLDTGGAGRDPQFF.

The chain has TRBV2 and TRBJ1-5; TRBD1 aligns across 7 bases. The CDR3 loop spans 14 amino acids. Germline lookup yields CDR1 SNHLY and CDR2 FYNNEI. V lost 3 bases, J lost 4 bases, and 3 bases stayed unmatched. CDR3 sequence: CASSDGTENQPQHF. The CDR3 DNA reads TGTGCCAGCAGTGACGGGACAGAAAATCAGCCCCAGCATTTT.

J is TRBJ2-1 and V is TRBV9; 7 positions match TRBD1. With V trimmed by 0 bases and J by 11 bases, 11 bases remained unmatched. CDR1 is SGDLS and CDR2 is YYNGEE in the germline V gene. This CDR3 has 15 amino acids. The CDR3 reads CASSVVGDSPRQQFF. The CDR3 coding sequence is TGTGCCAGCAGCGTAGTGGGGGACAGCCCCAGGCAGCAGTTCTTC.

This chain uses TRBV2 with TRBJ1-5; 9 bases line up with TRBD1. Germline V gives CDR1 SNHLY, CDR2 FYNNEI. The CDR3 sequence is 13 residues long. The V gene end was trimmed by 8 bases and the J gene end by 6 bases; junction bases not matched to a gene: 5. Written as DNA, the CDR3 is TGTGCCAGCCGACAGGGGGGTAGTCAGCCCCAGCATTTT. This encodes CASRQGGSQPQHF. Full variable domain (missing parts from reference TRBV2 and TRBJ1-5): EPEVTQTPSHQVTQMGQEVILRCVPISNHLYFYWYRQILGQKVEFLVSFYNNEISEKSEIFDDQFSVERPDGSNFTLKIRSTKLEDSAMYFCASRQGGSQPQHFGDGTRLSIL.

This clone is a singleton in its sample. The CDR3 here is CSAPGGEKLFF. The CDR3 DNA reads as TGCAGTGCCCCAGGGGGGGAAAAACTGTTTTTT. The chain links TRBV20-1 to TRBJ1-4; the match to TRBD1 covers 7 bases. The CDR3 spans 11 residues. Germline V lookup: CDR1 DFQATT, CDR2 SNEGSKA (reference sequence). The ends lost 6 bases at V and 8 bases at J; junction bases unmatched: 3.

The chain employs TRBV18 and TRBJ1-3; maybe TRBD1 (5 bases). Germline-derived CDR1 and CDR2 are KGHSH and LQKENI. This CDR3 has 15 residues. Trimming stripped 3 bases from V and 0 bases from J, with 9 bases between. CDR3 in DNA: TGTGCCAGCTCACCGGGGCGGAGCTCTGGAAACACCATATATTTT. Encoded protein: CASSPGRSSGNTIYF.